This T cell receptor (beta chain) stems from a study of spatial heterogeneity in lung cancer. About the study: The authors sequenced available follow-up PBMC samples, taken a median of about 24 months after resection.

Time point of the sample: blood at routine non-recurrence follow-up after resection. In each case, whole RNA from tumor, nontumor lung or frozen PBMC was sequenced unsorted. Using its own MiXCR run on the 5' RACE reads, TCRdb lists one record per CDR3 protein. The profile shows around 98,000 distinct CDR3 sequences, roughly 21% of them singletons. The CDR3 is made up of 12 amino acids. After removal of 3 bases from V and 8 bases from J, the junction contained 3 bases not matched to a gene. The germline V gene encodes CDR1 DFQATT and CDR2 SNEGSKA (reference sequence). The genes are TRBV20-1 and TRBJ1-4; 7 bases agree with TRBD1. The receptor's source is a male donor with early-stage non-small cell lung cancer. The sequencing here drew on PBMCs, taken at follow-up. CDR3 protein: CSASRDREKLFF. The DNA for the CDR3 is TGCAGTGCTAGCCGGGACAGAGAAAAACTGTTTTTT.